This note documents a single T cell receptor (beta chain) sequence. Its antigen is still unknown. The sample originates from a study of graft-versus-host responses after intestinal transplantation. Trimming removed 0 bases from V and 5 bases from J, with 16 bases in between. This CDR3 has 16 amino acids. Per germline, CDR1 LNHNV and CDR2 YYDKDF (reference sequence). Repertoires were generated with immunoSEQ multiplex PCR, while TCRdb's copy carries only in-frame clones and drops some. This sample carries around 110,000 clones, about nine tenths of them seen once, and the ten largest clones take over 0.15%.

The receptor comes from a human donor who received an intestinal transplant. The source was unstimulated CD4+ T cells sorted from spleen or lymph node cells, collected before intestinal transplant. The chain couples TRBV15 to TRBJ1-1; TRBD1 might be the D (5 bases). The CDR3 loop is CATSRDLQGGLTEAFF. CDR3 coding DNA: TGTGCCACCAGCAGAGATCTTCAGGGAGGGTTAACTGAAGCTTTCTTT.